The following is a T cell receptor (beta chain) sequence with its context. The entry originates in a study of blood T cell repertoires in COVID-19. The wider study: The origin of the acute and convalescent COVID-19 samples was the United States, Italy and Spain.

One Seattle source followed patients from active infection through their disease course. The CDR3 sequence is 14 residues long. The germline gives CDR1 SEHNR, CDR2 FQNEAQ (reference sequence). Trimming at V came to 5 bases and at J to 7 bases, leaving 9 bases not matched to a gene. TCRdb's table, derived via immunoSEQ multiplex PCR, lists solely in-frame clones and lacks some. Of about 250,000 clones detected, around 90% appear once; the ten largest clones hold roughly 0.8%. The origin of this receptor is a man in his thirties or forties with COVID-19, enrolled during active disease. The sequencing sample was made of peripheral blood. This rearrangement joins TRBV7-9 to TRBJ1-2; TRBD1 matches 8 bases. CDR3: CASSPGQGMSGYTF. The CDR3 DNA follows: TGTGCCAGCAGCCCTGGACAGGGAATGAGTGGCTACACCTTC.